This is a list of T cell receptor beta chains from one sample in a study of blood T cell repertoires in COVID-19. Data came from immunoSEQ multiplex PCR; TCRdb stores just in-frame clones and leaves some out. This table has tens of thousands of clones, more than 85% appearing once. The sample consisted of peripheral blood. The receptors stem from a human donor in a cohort sampled during active COVID-19. Each CDR3 is given with its conserved first and last residue. D genes are given only for firm matches. Some rows have no size entry. The others give once, few or many, or a class for an expanded clone.

size	V	D	J	DNA	CDR3
-	TRBV5-8	-	TRBJ2-2	TGTGCCAGCAGCTTGCCCCTAAAGACTACAGGGCCTGGGAACACCGGGGAGCTGTTTTTT	CASSLPLKTTGPGNTGELFF
-	TRBV6-5	-	TRBJ2-6	TGTGCCAGCAGACAGGTTGCTGGGGCCAACGTCCTGACTTTC	CASRQVAGANVLTF
-	TRBV7-9	-	TRBJ2-1	TGTGCCAGCAGCCTGGTTGGTGACATTGAGCAGTTCTTC	CASSLVGDIEQFF
-	TRBV21-1	-	TRBJ1-1	TGTGCCAGCAGCAAGAAACGGACTATGAACACTGAAGCTTTCTTT	CASSKKRTMNTEAFF
-	TRBV28	-	TRBJ2-7	TGTGCCAGCAGTTTATCCGGCGGGGCCTACGAGCAGTACTTC	CASSLSGGAYEQYF
-	TRBV7-2	-	TRBJ1-5	TGTGCCAGCAGGGGCACCGGGAAAATCGCCCAGCATTTT	CASRGTGKIAQHF
once	TRBV9	-	TRBJ1-3	TGTGCCAGCAGCGTAGGGGCAGTCATTGGAAACACCATATATTTT	CASSVGAVIGNTIYF
-	TRBV4-2	-	TRBJ2-1	TGTGCCAGCAGCCAGAGACAGGGAGGTCCCTACAATGAGCAGTTCTTC	CASSQRQGGPYNEQFF
few	TRBV10-2	-	TRBJ2-7	TGCGCCAGCAGTGACTGGGGGCAGGGTGGGTCCTACGAGCAGTACTTC	CASSDWGQGGSYEQYF
-	TRBV27	TRBD1	TRBJ2-2	TGTGCCAGCAGTGACAGGGTTAGCACCGGGGAGCTGTTTTTT	CASSDRVSTGELFF
once	TRBV27	-	TRBJ1-3	TGTGCCAGCAGTTTAGCAGGACAGAGCTCTGGAAACACCATATATTTT	CASSLAGQSSGNTIYF
-	TRBV11-3	-	TRBJ2-5	TGTGCCAGCAGCTTAGAGGGGTTGGGGGGAGCTCCAGAGACCCAGTACTTC	CASSLEGLGGAPETQYF
-	TRBV18	TRBD2	TRBJ2-4	TGTGCCAGCTCACCACCGTCGGGACTAAAAAACATTCAGTACTTC	CASSPPSGLKNIQYF
-	TRBV10-3	-	TRBJ1-3	TGTGCCATCAGTGCTCCCGACAGCCGCTCTGGAAACACCATATATTTT	CAISAPDSRSGNTIYF
-	TRBV19	TRBD1	TRBJ1-3	TGTGCCAGTAAACCGGGACAGGGGCTGAACACCATATATTTT	CASKPGQGLNTIYF
once	TRBV15	TRBD2	TRBJ2-5	TGTGCCACCAGCAGATCACTGGGACTAGCGGGGGGTGGGCAAGAGACCCAGTACTTC	CATSRSLGLAGGGQETQYF
-	TRBV27	TRBD2	TRBJ2-5	TGTGCCAGCAGTTTAGGGCTAGCGGGAGAGGGTTCCTTACAAGAGACCCAGTACTTC	CASSLGLAGEGSLQETQYF
-	TRBV27	-	TRBJ2-5	TGTGCCAGCAGTCTGGGACTGCAGGAGACCCAGTACTTC	CASSLGLQETQYF
-	TRBV7-6	-	TRBJ2-7	TGTGCCAGCAGCTACACAGGGTCCGAGCAGTACTTC	CASSYTGSEQYF
-	TRBV5-6	TRBD1	TRBJ1-6	TGTGCCAGCAGCCGGGGACAGTATAATTCACCCCTCCACTTT	CASSRGQYNSPLHF
-	TRBV6-5	-	TRBJ1-5	TGTGCCAGCAGTCCCTGGGCAGGGGCGGATCAGCCCCAGCATTTT	CASSPWAGADQPQHF
once	TRBV28	-	TRBJ2-7	TGTGCCAGCAGTCCCGACAAGTACGAGCAGTACTTC	CASSPDKYEQYF
-	TRBV6-1	-	TRBJ2-1	TGTGCCAGCAGTGAAGCGGAGTTTGCAGGGATAATCGATGAGCAGTTCTTC	CASSEAEFAGIIDEQFF
once	TRBV19	TRBD1	TRBJ1-6	TGTGCCAGTAGTCCACTAGACCGGGACAGAGATTCACCCCTCCACTTT	CASSPLDRDRDSPLHF
-	TRBV7-8	-	TRBJ1-1	TGTGCCAGCAGCTTATATCGGGGAGAAAGGACTGAAGCTTTCTTT	CASSLYRGERTEAFF